Sequencing of this T cell receptor (beta chain) was carried out in a study of T cells in tuberculosis (dated by TCRdb to 2016 to 2019). Broadly, across the study: In the study, CD1B tetramers and high-throughput TCR immunosequencing were combined to characterize T cells specific for the mycobacterial lipid antigen glucose monomycolate (GMM). With 10 to 11 people per group, a South African clinical cohort compared IGRA-negative adolescents, IGRA-positive adolescents with latent tuberculosis, and adults with active tuberculosis. PBMC from active tuberculosis patients were archived either before standard anti-tuberculosis treatment began or within 7 days of its start. Paper-wide results and their limitations: Clinical samples were selected based on which cryopreserved specimens were available, and the active tuberculosis cases were adults whereas the controls were adolescents. Compared with IGRA-negative controls, TCR-alpha repertoires from active tuberculosis had smaller mean NN-distances to GMM-specific TCRs, which suggests clonal expansion of these TCRs. An accuracy of approximately 90% (AUROC roughly 0.9) was reached by a classifier using the diverse GMM-specific repertoire, compared with over 65% accuracy when GEM motif frequencies were used. The smaller NN-distances were partly driven by shorter CDR3-alpha lengths in active tuberculosis patients, and the difference for TCR-beta did not reach statistical significance.

The CDR3 contains 15 residues, cysteine and phenylalanine counted. Only CDR3 DNA is held: 45 bases, read in frame from base 1. Between the V and J ends, shortened by 1 base and 1 base respectively, the junction contains 11 bases. Based on the germline V gene, the CDR1 and CDR2 sequences are SGHDT and YYEEEE. The time point label here, explained by the study, means: new active TB diagnosis, blood taken before or within 7 days of starting treatment. Patients with active tuberculosis were defined as newly diagnosed, HIV-seronegative South African adults aged 18 years or older. Active tuberculosis was confirmed by positive sputum smear microscopy and/or positive M. tuberculosis culture. Immunosequencing was performed on unsorted cryopreserved PBMC and covered roughly 98,000 T cells per clinical donor on average. The immunoSEQ multiplex PCR assay was used to generate TCR libraries, with TCR-beta and/or TCR-alpha/delta assays applied to each sample. The amplified TCR libraries were sequenced on the Illumina high-throughput platform. In the original analysis: Clustering and dimensionality reduction relied on pairwise TCRdist distances among GMM-specific receptors from T cells that were either sorted ex vivo or expanded in vitro. The score assigned to each clinical repertoire was mean NN-distance, meaning the average TCRdist to the nearest 10% of tetramer-positive reference sequences. To compute GEM TCR motif frequency, the fraction of unique TCRs matching known GEM sequences by V/J usage and CDR3 length was calculated. Active tuberculosis was classified by linear discriminant analysis with leave-one-out cross-validation, implemented in scikit-learn. TCRdb limited this immuneACCESS table to in-frame rearrangements with V and J called. A share of clones is missing; checked studies link under half to unresolved V genes, and the rest is unexplained. The V and J calls and clone size were taken over from that table, and D and trimming were inferred from the DNA. The sample table lists around 35,000 clones, 80% to 95% of them with a count of one. 2.4% of the sample comes from the top ten.

This clone occurred once. There is no known antigen for this receptor. Within one base of it there is no much larger clone, and no base qualities were kept. This receptor was taken from an adult with tuberculosis. The material was PBMCs, obtained at tuberculosis diagnosis. Recombination connected TRBV5-6 to TRBJ1-1; there is no confident call for the D gene. For the CDR3, the sequence is CASSLRRLQNTEAFF. The sequenced DNA: TGTGCCAGCAGCTTGAGGAGACTGCAGAACACTGAAGCTTTCTTT.